The rows below give T cell receptor beta chains drawn from one sample of a study of control samples from healthy donors and cancer patients. Produced via immunoSEQ multiplex PCR; TCRdb's table is partial and in-frame only. The sample lists 160,000 or so clones, about 94% seen once, with about 0.64% in the top ten. The specimen sequenced was blood. The origin of the receptors is a woman in her twenties or thirties in good health. CDR3s include the opening cysteine and the closing phenylalanine or tryptophan. A D gene is named only where the DNA matches it firmly. The size field is filled for only some rows; it gives once, few, many or a size class.

v_gene	j_gene	d_gene	abundance	CDR3aa	CDR3nt
TRBV11-3	TRBJ2-1	NA	NA	CASSLDPNEQFF	TGTGCCAGCAGCTTAGATCCCAATGAGCAGTTCTTC
TRBV27	TRBJ2-5	NA	NA	CASMRGGQETQYF	TGTGCCAGCATGAGGGGTGGTCAAGAGACCCAGTACTTC
TRBV2	TRBJ1-1	NA	NA	CASSRTRANTEAFF	TGTGCCAGCAGTCGGACCAGGGCGAACACTGAAGCTTTCTTT
TRBV3-1/TRBV3-2	TRBJ1-1	NA	few	CASSQGANTEAFF	TGTGCCAGCAGCCAGGGGGCGAACACTGAAGCTTTCTTT
TRBV5-8	TRBJ2-7	NA	NA	CASSVRESYEQYF	TGTGCCAGCAGCGTGAGGGAATCCTACGAGCAGTACTTC
TRBV9	TRBJ2-3	TRBD2	NA	CASSVGTSGTDTQYF	TGTGCCAGCAGCGTAGGAACTAGCGGCACAGATACGCAGTATTTT
TRBV7-9	TRBJ2-3	NA	NA	CASSSTDTQYF	TGTGCCAGCAGTTCCACAGATACGCAGTATTTT
TRBV5-1	TRBJ2-1	TRBD2	NA	CASSLRSGTSGRTEQFF	TGCGCCAGCAGCTTGAGGAGCGGGACTAGCGGGAGGACTGAGCAGTTCTTC
TRBV5-1	TRBJ2-3	NA	NA	CASSLAGDTGTDTQYF	TGCGCCAGCAGCTTGGCGGGAGATACGGGGACAGATACGCAGTATTTT
TRBV4-2	TRBJ2-6	NA	NA	CASSQMKGGAGANVLTF	TGTGCCAGCAGCCAAATGAAAGGGGGTGCTGGGGCCAACGTCCTGACTTTC
TRBV5-8	TRBJ1-2	NA	once	CASRLPQGAGYTF	TGTGCCAGCAGACTCCCCCAGGGTGCTGGCTACACCTTC
TRBV6-2/TRBV6-3	TRBJ2-6	TRBD2	NA	CASSPPGTSGGSGANVLTF	TGTGCCAGCAGCCCCCCCGGGACTAGCGGAGGCTCTGGGGCCAACGTCCTGACTTTC
TRBV5-1	TRBJ2-2	NA	NA	CASSLDGGNTGELFF	TGCGCCAGCAGCTTGGATGGGGGGAACACCGGGGAGCTGTTTTTT
TRBV6-5	TRBJ2-5	TRBD2	NA	CASSLQAGRSETQYF	TGTGCCAGCAGCCTTCAAGCGGGGCGCAGTGAGACCCAGTACTTC
TRBV4-3	TRBJ2-1	NA	NA	CASSRSLGSSYNEQFF	TGCGCCAGCAGCCGTTCTCTAGGATCCTCCTACAATGAGCAGTTCTTC
TRBV18	TRBJ2-1	TRBD1	NA	CASSPGPGTGVSNSYNEQFF	TGTGCCAGCTCACCAGGCCCCGGGACAGGGGTTTCCAACTCCTACAATGAGCAGTTCTTC
TRBV2	TRBJ2-1	NA	NA	CASSDYQSSYNEQFF	TGTGCCAGCAGTGATTACCAGAGCTCCTACAATGAGCAGTTCTTC
TRBV9	TRBJ2-3	NA	NA	CASSVAGQPWADTQYF	TGTGCCAGCAGCGTAGCCGGGCAGCCCTGGGCAGATACGCAGTATTTT
TRBV15	TRBJ2-1	TRBD1	NA	CATSGRDRGSIYNEQFF	TGTGCCACCAGCGGACGGGACAGGGGGTCGATTTACAATGAGCAGTTCTTC
TRBV3-1/TRBV3-2	TRBJ1-6	TRBD1	NA	CASSNRDRNSPLHF	TGTGCCAGCAGCAACCGGGACAGGAATTCACCCCTCCACTTT
TRBV19	TRBJ2-3	NA	NA	CASSRRGGDTQYF	TGTGCCAGTAGCCGACGGGGTGGGGATACGCAGTATTTT
TRBV7-2	TRBJ1-5	NA	NA	CASSLAAGPQHF	TGTGCCAGCAGCTTAGCAGCCGGGCCCCAGCATTTT
TRBV15	TRBJ2-6	NA	NA	CATSGFSGANVLTF	TGTGCCACCAGCGGCTTCTCTGGGGCCAACGTCCTGACTTTC
TRBV5-4	TRBJ1-2	NA	few	CASSLGTANYGYTF	TGTGCCAGCAGCTTGGGGACAGCTAACTATGGCTACACCTTC
TRBV7-2	TRBJ2-7	NA	NA	CASSSGGSPYEQYF	TGTGCCAGCAGCTCGGGTGGAAGTCCCTACGAGCAGTACTTC
TRBV29-1	TRBJ1-2	NA	NA	CSATSTNYGYTF	TGCAGCGCAACGTCGACTAACTATGGCTACACCTTC
TRBV6-5	TRBJ2-1	NA	once	CASSYKATRSNEQFF	TGTGCCAGCAGTTACAAGGCCACCCGCTCCAATGAGCAGTTCTTC
TRBV28	TRBJ2-6	NA	NA	CASSSLIQGANVLTF	TGTGCCAGCAGTTCTTTGATCCAAGGGGCCAACGTCCTGACTTTC
TRBV6-2/TRBV6-3	TRBJ1-6	NA	NA	CASSYRGSYNSPLHF	TGTGCCAGCAGTTACCGGGGCTCCTATAATTCACCCCTCCACTTT
TRBV21-1	TRBJ1-4	NA	NA	CASSKSERGTGLNEKLFF	TGTGCCAGCAGCAAATCAGAGAGGGGGACAGGATTGAATGAAAAACTGTTTTTT
TRBV29-1	TRBJ2-7	TRBD2	NA	CSVIAGGTYEQYF	TGCAGCGTGATAGCGGGAGGGACCTACGAGCAGTACTTC
TRBV20-1	TRBJ1-4	NA	once	CSASRTATNEKLFF	TGCAGTGCTAGTCGGACGGCAACTAATGAAAAACTGTTTTTT
TRBV7-9	TRBJ2-3	TRBD2	few	CASSGGLAGVVDTQYF	TGTGCCAGCAGCGGGGGACTAGCGGGAGTCGTAGATACGCAGTATTTT
TRBV28	TRBJ2-7	NA	NA	CASMTGPPLYEQYF	TGTGCCAGCATGACCGGGCCTCCTCTCTACGAGCAGTACTTC
TRBV5-6	TRBJ2-3	NA	NA	CASSLWMKDTQYF	TGTGCCAGCAGCTTGTGGATGAAAGATACGCAGTATTTT
TRBV1	TRBJ2-3	NA	NA	CTIHPDYSSTDTQYF	TGCACCATCCATCCGGACTACTCCTCCACAGATACGCAGTATTTT
TRBV4-1	TRBJ1-3	NA	NA	CASSQALRGGGSSGNTIYF	TGCGCCAGCAGCCAAGCCCTTAGGGGGGGAGGCTCCTCTGGAAACACCATATATTTT
TRBV5-1	TRBJ1-1	TRBD1	NA	CASSLGTGNTEAFF	TGCGCCAGCAGCTTGGGGACAGGCAACACTGAAGCTTTCTTT
TRBV6-2/TRBV6-3	TRBJ2-1	TRBD2	NA	CASSYENGRAVHNEQFF	TGTGCCAGCAGTTACGAGAACGGGAGGGCGGTCCACAATGAGCAGTTCTTC
TRBV24-1	TRBJ1-5	NA	once	CATSWGDQPQHF	TGTGCCACCAGTTGGGGGGATCAGCCCCAGCATTTT
TRBV13	TRBJ2-7	TRBD2	NA	CASSLDGLAGYEQYF	TGTGCCAGCAGCTTAGACGGTCTAGCGGGCTACGAGCAGTACTTC
TRBV9	TRBJ1-4	NA	once	CASSVDLGVGNEKLFF	TGTGCCAGCAGCGTAGATCTAGGGGTCGGAAATGAAAAACTGTTTTTT
TRBV28	TRBJ2-1	NA	NA	CASSPPGGQRYNEQFF	TGTGCCAGCAGTCCCCCCGGGGGACAGCGATACAATGAGCAGTTCTTC
TRBV5-1	TRBJ2-3	NA	NA	CASSSGRGGDTQYF	TGCGCCAGCAGCTCCGGGAGAGGGGGAGATACGCAGTATTTT
TRBV6-5	TRBJ2-7	NA	NA	CASSFYAGATYEQYF	TGTGCCAGCAGTTTCTATGCAGGAGCCACCTACGAGCAGTACTTC
TRBV7-2	TRBJ1-2	TRBD1	NA	CASSLGTGNYGYTF	TGTGCCAGCAGCTTAGGGACAGGGAACTATGGCTACACCTTC
TRBV18	TRBJ1-1	NA	NA	CASSPGGWGTEAFF	TGTGCCAGCTCACCAGGCGGCTGGGGCACTGAAGCTTTCTTT